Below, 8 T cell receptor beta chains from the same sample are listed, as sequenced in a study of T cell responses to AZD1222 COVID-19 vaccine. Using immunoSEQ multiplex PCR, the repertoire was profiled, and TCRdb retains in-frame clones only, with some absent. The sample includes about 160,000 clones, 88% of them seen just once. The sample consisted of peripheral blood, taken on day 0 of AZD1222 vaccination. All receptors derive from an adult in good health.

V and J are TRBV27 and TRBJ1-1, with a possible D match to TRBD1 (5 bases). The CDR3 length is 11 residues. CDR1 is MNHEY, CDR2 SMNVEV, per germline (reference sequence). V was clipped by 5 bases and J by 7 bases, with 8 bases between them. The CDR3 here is CASSDSFEAFF. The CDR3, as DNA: TGTGCCAGCAGTGACAGCTTTGAAGCTTTCTTT.

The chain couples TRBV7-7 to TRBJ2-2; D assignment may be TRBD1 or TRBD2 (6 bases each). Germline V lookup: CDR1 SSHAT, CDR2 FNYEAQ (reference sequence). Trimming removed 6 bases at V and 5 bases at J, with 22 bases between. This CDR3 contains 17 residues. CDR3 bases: TGTGCCAGCAGACCCGGGACTCTGCAGGGGCGGACCGGGGAGCTGTTTTTT. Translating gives CASRPGTLQGRTGELFF. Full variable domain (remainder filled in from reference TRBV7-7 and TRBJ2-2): GAGVSQSPRYKVTKRGQDVTLRCDPISSHATLYWYQQALGQGPEFLTYFNYEAQPDKSGLPSDRFSAERPEGSISTLTIQRTEQRDSAMYRCASRPGTLQGRTGELFFGEGSRLTVL.

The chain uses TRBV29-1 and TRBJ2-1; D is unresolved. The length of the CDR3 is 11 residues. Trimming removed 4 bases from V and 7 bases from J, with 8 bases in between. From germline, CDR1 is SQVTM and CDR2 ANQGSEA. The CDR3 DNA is TGCAGCGTTGGGGCTGGGAATGAGCAGTTCTTC. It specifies CSVGAGNEQFF.

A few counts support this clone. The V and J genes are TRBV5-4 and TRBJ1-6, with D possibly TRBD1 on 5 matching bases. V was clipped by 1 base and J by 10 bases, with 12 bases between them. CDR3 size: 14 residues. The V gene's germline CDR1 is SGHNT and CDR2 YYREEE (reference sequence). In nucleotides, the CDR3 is TGTGCCAGCAGCTTGCGGGGGGATGGATCACCCCTCCACTTT. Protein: CASSLRGDGSPLHF. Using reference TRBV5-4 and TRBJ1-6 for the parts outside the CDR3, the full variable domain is ETGVTQSPTHLIKTRGQQVTLRCSSQSGHNTVSWYQQALGQGPQFIFQYYREEENGRGNFPPRFSGLQFPNYSSELNVNALELDDSALYLCASSLRGDGSPLHFGNGTRLTVT.

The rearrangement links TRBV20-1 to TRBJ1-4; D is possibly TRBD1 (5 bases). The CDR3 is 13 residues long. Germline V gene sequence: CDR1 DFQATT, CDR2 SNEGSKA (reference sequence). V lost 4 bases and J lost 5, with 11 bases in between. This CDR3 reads CSANEGTNEKLFF. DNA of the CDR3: TGCAGTGCTAATGAGGGGACGAATGAAAAACTGTTTTTT.

CDR3: CASSLGVQPSYEQYF. The CDR3 DNA reads as TGTGCCAGCAGCTTAGGCGTTCAGCCCTCCTACGAGCAGTACTTC. This chain connects TRBV13 to TRBJ2-7; unclear D gene. The CDR3 loop spans 15 amino acids. V lost 0 bases, J lost 0 bases, and 9 bases lay in between. The V gene's germline CDR1 is PRHDT and CDR2 FYEKMQ (reference sequence).

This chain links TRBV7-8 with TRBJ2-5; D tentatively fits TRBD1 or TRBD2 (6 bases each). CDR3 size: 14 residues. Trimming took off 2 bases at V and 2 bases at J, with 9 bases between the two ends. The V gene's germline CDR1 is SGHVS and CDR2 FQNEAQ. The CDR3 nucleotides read TGTGCCAGCAGCTTAAGGGGGGTACAAGAGACCCAGTACTTC. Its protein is CASSLRGVQETQYF.

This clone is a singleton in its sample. CDR3 protein: CASSFAFHEQFF. The CDR3 DNA is TGTGCCAGCAGTTTTGCGTTCCATGAGCAGTTCTTC. The J gene is TRBJ2-1, the V gene TRBV28; D is uncertain. The CDR3 extends over 12 amino acids. The germline gives CDR1 MDHEN, CDR2 SYDVKM. V lost 3 bases, J lost 8 bases, and 8 bases lay in between.